This T cell receptor (beta chain) was sequenced for a study of STAT5B mutations in CD4+ large granular lymphocyte leukemia. Study at large: Among healthy controls, a particular HLA allele went with more CDR3 'QG' motifs.

The germline V gene has CDR1 LGHNA and CDR2 YSLEER. The length of the CDR3 is 16 residues. J gave up 4 bases and V 4 bases, and 8 bases lay outside the gene matches. As regards this clone: Its antigen is unknown.

Study-wide findings and caveats: 8/27 top patient clones versus 2/35 control clones were TRBV06-family.

This was a survey-level run. The method was immunoSEQ multiplex PCR; TCRdb's version includes in-frame clones alone and lacks a portion of them. Found here are fewer than 35,000 clones, around three quarters of them singletons; the top ten hold 2%. The gene calls are TRBV4-3 and TRBJ2-5; 11 bases fit TRBD1. This clonotype originated in a human donor in good health. Input material: CD4+ T cells from blood buffy coats. The CDR3 is CASSLGQGVEVETQYF. Here the CDR3 DNA reads TGCGCCAGCAGCCTGGGACAGGGGGTGGAGGTAGAGACCCAGTACTTC.